This record looks at one T cell receptor (beta chain) sequence and its context. Which antigen it targets is not known. Base qualities are not at hand, and no much larger clone is one base apart. The CDR3 regions of human TCRbeta chains were analyzed by immunosequencing. In the authors' own workflow: TCRs in the repertoires were compared against a reference library of SARS-CoV-2-specific TCRs that had been generated with the MIRA antigen-specificity platform. Breadth meant the fraction of unique TCRs that were SARS-CoV-2-associated, whereas depth meant the fraction of total T cells that were SARS-CoV-2-associated. Using the MIRA data, each spike-specific TCR was mapped to the spike region that the TCR reacts to and placed in a CD4 or CD8 class. Log10-transformed breadth and depth values were compared by one-way ANOVA with Sidak's multiple comparisons tests. TCRdb limited this immuneACCESS table to in-frame rearrangements with V and J called. A share of clones is missing; checked studies link under half to unresolved V genes, and the rest is unexplained. Clonal size and the V and J genes are those of that table, whereas D and trimming came from the DNA. In this sample the table shows 90,000 to 120,000 clones, more than 75% of which occur a single time. Around 20% of the sample goes to the ten largest clones.

This entry is derived from a study of T cell responses to AZD1222 COVID-19 vaccine (dated by TCRdb to about 2021). Some background on the complete study: AZD1222 recipients given second doses at about 4 weeks or at about 12 weeks were pooled, since spike-specific TCR depth and breadth were not found to differ between the two schedules. A total of just over 230 trial participants underwent TCR sequencing, of whom 207 had received two doses of AZD1222 and around 26 had received two doses of the MenACWY control vaccine. Trial participants were enrolled by age into 18-55, 56-69 and 70-plus year subgroups, with around 140, 26 and 57 TCR-sequenced participants respectively. What the work shows at the level of the full study, not this receptor alone: Because no day 14 peak-response samples were available, repertoires were characterized only after the peak T cell response. Nearly half of unique spike-specific TCRs reportedly recognized epitopes outside regions mutated in the B.1.351 and B.1.1.7 variants. Participants were mostly white British and included more females than males, and it was suggested by the authors that clonal diversity may have been underestimated. Spike-specific TCR breadth and depth rose significantly after two AZD1222 doses compared with day 0 and with MenACWY recipients. In the small 56-69-year group, the increase in depth fell short of significance, most likely because of low power. Conclusions about previously exposed vaccinees are limited, since just a handful of AZD1222 recipients were seropositive for SARS-CoV-2 at baseline. The vaccine-associated CD4 TCRs covered the entire spike protein, and the dominant responses fell in regions 160-218 and 743-854.

What the time point label conveys for this sample: baseline before first vaccination. Vaccinee samples came from UK trials COV001 and COV002, including a single-blind randomized controlled phase 2/3 trial of AZD1222 (ChAdOx1 nCoV-19) in healthy adults. For TCRbeta chain sequencing, PBMC samples were collected from trial participants at day 0 and at day 28 after the second dose. This clonotype originated in an adult in good health. The source was peripheral blood, collected on day 0 of AZD1222 vaccination.

The CDR3 protein is CASSLSQVQYF. The DNA reads TGTGCCAGCAGCTTATCTCAGGTGCAGTACTTC. The rearranged chain carries TRBV11-2 and TRBJ2-7, with the identity of the D gene unclear. The junction shows trimming of 2 bases on V and 9 bases on J, plus 8 bases between the germline ends. The CDR3, cysteine through phenylalanine, is 11 amino acids long. Here the CDR3 DNA is all that survives: 33 bases in frame from base 1. Sequences SGHAT (CDR1) and FQNNGV (CDR2) are obtained from the germline V gene.